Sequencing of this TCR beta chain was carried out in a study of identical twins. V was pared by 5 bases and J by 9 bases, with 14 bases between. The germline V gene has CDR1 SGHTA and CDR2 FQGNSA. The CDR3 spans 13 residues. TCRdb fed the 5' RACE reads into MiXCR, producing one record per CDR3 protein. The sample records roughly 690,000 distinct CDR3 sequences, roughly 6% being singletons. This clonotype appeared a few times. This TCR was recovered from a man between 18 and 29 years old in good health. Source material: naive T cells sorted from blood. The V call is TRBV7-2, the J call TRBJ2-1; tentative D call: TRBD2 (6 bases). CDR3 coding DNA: TGTGCCAGCAGCCCGCCCAGCGGGTTTGAGCAGTTCTTC. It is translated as CASSPPSGFEQFF.